This TCR beta chain was recorded in a study of blood T cell repertoires in COVID-19. Measured with immunoSEQ multiplex PCR; TCRdb has only the in-frame clones, and not every one. The sample includes about 190,000 clones, around 90% of them seen just once. The clonotype originates from a man between 45 and 60 years old with acute or convalescent COVID-19. The sequenced material came from peripheral blood.

CDR3 DNA sequence: TGTGCCAGCAGCCAACTGACACCGTCCAAGCAGTTCTTC. Translation: CASSQLTPSKQFF. V gene TRBV28 combines with J gene TRBJ2-1; D gene unclear. Trimming left V 6 bases short and J 11 bases short, with 17 bases between. The CDR3 runs 13 residues. The germline CDR1 and CDR2 sequences are MDHEN and SYDVKM.